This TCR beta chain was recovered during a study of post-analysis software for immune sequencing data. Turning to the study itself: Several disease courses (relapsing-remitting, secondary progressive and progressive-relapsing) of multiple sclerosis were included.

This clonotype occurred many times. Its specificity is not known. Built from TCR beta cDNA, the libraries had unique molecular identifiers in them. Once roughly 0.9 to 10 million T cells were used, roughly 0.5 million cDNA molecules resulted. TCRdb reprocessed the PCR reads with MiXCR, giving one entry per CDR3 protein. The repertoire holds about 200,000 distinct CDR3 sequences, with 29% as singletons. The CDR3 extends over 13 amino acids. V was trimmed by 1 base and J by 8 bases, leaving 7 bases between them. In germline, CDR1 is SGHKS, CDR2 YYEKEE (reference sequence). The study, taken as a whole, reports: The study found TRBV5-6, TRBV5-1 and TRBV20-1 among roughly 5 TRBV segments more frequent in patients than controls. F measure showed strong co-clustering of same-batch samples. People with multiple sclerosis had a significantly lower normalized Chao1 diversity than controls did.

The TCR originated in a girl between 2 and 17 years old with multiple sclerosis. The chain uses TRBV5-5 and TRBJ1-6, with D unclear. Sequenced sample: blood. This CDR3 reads CASSLSPHSPLHF. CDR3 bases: TGTGCCAGCAGCTTGTCTCCCCATTCACCCCTCCACTTT.